This entry is about one T cell receptor beta chain. Its antigen is still unknown. V was pared by 5 bases and J by 7 bases, with 14 bases between. The germline CDR1 and CDR2 sequences are SGHVS and FQNEAQ. The CDR3 contains 13 residues. This sample was taken from a study of beta chain features in type 1 diabetes. Regarding the study as a whole: Because the template was cDNA, high-expressing cells might be over-represented.

Sequenced material consisted of expressed TCRB transcripts (all of the isolated RNA was reverse transcribed). Sequencing used immunoSEQ multiplex PCR; TCRdb keeps in-frame clones, though not all of them. Here the sample spans about 350,000 clones, around a fifth being singletons. This sequence joins TRBV7-8 and TRBJ1-2, with D tentatively TRBD1 (5 bases). This receptor was taken from a young woman in good health. Sequencing was performed on naive CD4+ T cells from blood. The CDR3 DNA reads TGTGCCAGCAGCCGGGGGGGATCGGGTGGCTACACCTTC. Translating gives CASSRGGSGGYTF.